These 13 T cell receptor beta chains originate from one sample sequenced in a study of Graves' ophthalmopathy and Graves' hyperthyroidism. RNA transcripts were the template, and TCR beta CDR3 regions were amplified from them. HTBI-primed RT-PCR formed the first round, and a multiplex PCR formed the second. TCRdb re-analysed the multiplex PCR reads in MiXCR, keeping a single row per CDR3 protein. Altogether 150,000 to 200,000 distinct CDR3 sequences are present, 30% to 45% being singletons, with the ten largest covering less than 6%. The sample taken for sequencing was peripheral blood. These receptors were collected from a woman aged 35 to 49 with Graves' ophthalmopathy.

This clonotype has just a few counts. This chain links TRBV6-2 or TRBV6-3 with TRBJ2-7, with 9 bases matching TRBD1. The V gene end was trimmed by 4 bases and the J gene end by 11 bases; junction bases not matched to a gene: 9. The CDR3 covers 13 residues. Germline assignment: CDR1 MNHEY and CDR2 SVGEGT. The chain's CDR3 is CASSSPRTGEKYF. The CDR3 DNA reads TGTGCCAGCAGTTCACCTAGGACAGGGGAAAAGTACTTC.

This clonotype was seen ten or more times. This chain joins TRBV27 and TRBJ2-5; D not certain. The CDR3 totals 14 residues. Looked up from germline, CDR1 is MNHEY and CDR2 is SMNVEV (reference sequence). V lost 5 bases to trimming and J lost 0 bases, with 10 bases between them. CDR3 in amino acids: CASSRTVYQETQYF. The CDR3, as DNA: TGTGCCAGCAGTCGGACGGTGTACCAAGAGACCCAGTACTTC.

This rearrangement joins TRBV7-2 to TRBJ2-7; TRBD2 matches at 7 bases. Germline values: CDR1 SGHTA, CDR2 FQGNSA. The CDR3 is made up of 14 amino acids. V gave up 5 bases and J gave up 0 bases; unmatched junction bases: 4. The chain's CDR3 is CASSTSVHSYEQYF. The CDR3 region has the DNA TGTGCCAGCAGCACTAGCGTCCACTCCTACGAGCAGTACTTC.

This clonotype was recorded at least ten times. The V call is TRBV14, the J call TRBJ1-2; no clear D gene. Germline lookup yields CDR1 SGHDN and CDR2 FVKESK. With 5 bases removed from V and 3 bases from J, the gap between germline ends came to 13 bases. This CDR3 has 14 amino acids. CDR3 nucleotide sequence: TGTGCCAGCAGCTCGCTGGGGTCTTACTATGGCTACACCTTC. Translated, it gives CASSSLGSYYGYTF.

This clonotype was recorded at least ten times. The rearrangement joins TRBV19 to TRBJ2-7, with TRBD1 as a possible D gene (5 bases). This CDR3 has 14 residues. Trimming stripped 5 bases from V and 2 bases from J, with 13 bases between. Germline V CDR1 and CDR2: LNHDA, SQIVND (reference sequence). CDR3 DNA sequence: TGTGCCAGTAGTCCTCGACAGTTAACCTACGAGCAGTACTTC. It is translated as CASSPRQLTYEQYF.

At least ten counts were recorded for this clonotype. This chain connects TRBV28 to TRBJ1-6; D gene uncertain. The germline V gene encodes CDR1 MDHEN and CDR2 SYDVKM. Trimming left V 7 bases short and J 5 bases short, with 15 bases between. The CDR3 has 15 residues. The CDR3 DNA is TGTGCCAGCACTCCCGGCCCGGGAGATAATTCACCCCTCCACTTT. As protein: CASTPGPGDNSPLHF.

This clonotype appeared a few times. The V call is TRBV6-1, the J call TRBJ2-5; tentative D call: TRBD2 (6 bases). CDR1 and CDR2 from the germline V gene are MNHNS and SASEGT. This CDR3 comprises 17 residues. Trimming stripped 7 bases from V and 4 bases from J, with 25 bases between. The CDR3 coding sequence is TGTGCCAGCATCCTACTCACTCGGAGGGAGGCGCGAGAGACCCAGTACTTC. This gives the protein CASILLTRREARETQYF.

The J gene is TRBJ2-5, the V gene TRBV20-1; no clear D gene. CDR1 and CDR2 (germline): DFQATT, SNEGSKA (reference sequence). The CDR3 is 11 amino acids. V was cut by 3 bases and J by 3 bases, with 5 bases left in between. The CDR3 nucleotides are TGCAGTGCTAGTAGGGAAGAGACCCAGTACTTC. It yields the protein CSASREETQYF.

This clonotype was recorded many times. The chain uses TRBV18 and TRBJ2-6; 7 nucleotides match TRBD1. The germline V gene has CDR1 KGHSH and CDR2 LQKENI. CDR3 length equals 16 residues. V was clipped by 2 bases and J by 0 bases; unmatched bases: 1. CDR3 sequence reads: CASSPGTDSGANVLTF. Written as DNA, the CDR3 is TGTGCCAGCTCACCAGGGACAGACTCTGGGGCCAACGTCCTGACTTTC.

The CDR3 loop reads CATSDLSGEPGSPQETQYF. CDR3 DNA sequence: TGTGCCACCAGTGATTTATCTGGGGAGCCCGGATCCCCTCAAGAGACCCAGTACTTC. The gene calls are TRBV24-1 and TRBJ2-5; tentative D call: TRBD2 (5 bases). Germline CDR1 KGHDR, CDR2 SFDVKD. Deletions cut 1 base from V and 2 bases from J, with 22 bases between. The CDR3 totals 19 residues.

At least ten counts were recorded for this clonotype. The genes are TRBV4-3 and TRBJ1-1; 12 nucleotides match TRBD1. From germline, CDR1 is LGHNA and CDR2 YSLEER. The ends lost 6 bases at V and 2 bases at J; junction bases unmatched: 7. The CDR3 totals 16 residues. The DNA for the CDR3 is TGCGCCAGCAGACCAGGGACAGGGGGCAGAAACACTGAAGCTTTCTTT. Protein: CASRPGTGGRNTEAFF.

This chain connects TRBV7-8 to TRBJ2-7; no firm D call. V was shortened by 6 bases and J by 4 bases, with 13 bases between the two germline ends. This CDR3 comprises 13 residues. Germline V lookup: CDR1 SGHVS, CDR2 FQNEAQ. CDR3 bases: TGTGCCAGCAGGTCCAGCCAGTGGTACGAGCAGTACTTC. This sequence encodes CASRSSQWYEQYF.

This clonotype was recorded many times. The chain employs TRBV20-1 and TRBJ1-6; 7 positions match TRBD1. Germline loops: CDR1 DFQATT, CDR2 SNEGSKA (reference sequence). The CDR3 runs 15 residues. J lost 6 bases, V lost 1 base, and 6 bases had no gene match. The CDR3 protein is CSARGTGEGNSPLHF. CDR3 DNA: TGCAGTGCTAGAGGGACAGGCGAAGGTAATTCACCCCTCCACTTT.